The T cell receptor (beta chain) under discussion was sequenced for a study of control samples from healthy donors and cancer patients. The repertoire was sequenced with immunoSEQ multiplex PCR; TCRdb's copy has only in-frame clones and lacks some. The sample yields 130,000 to 150,000 clones, 85% to 95% seen once. The germline gives CDR1 PRHDT, CDR2 FYEKMQ (reference sequence). The CDR3 length is 15 residues. The V and J ends lost 5 bases and 5 bases, in that order; junction bases with no gene match: 8. Sequences were obtained from PBMCs. The TCR originated in a man in his 60s with colorectal cancer. V usage is TRBV13 and J usage is TRBJ2-3, with 9 bases identical to TRBD2. CDR3 residues: CASSKGAGGGDTQYF. The CDR3 DNA sequence: TGTGCCAGCAGCAAAGGAGCGGGGGGCGGAGATACGCAGTATTTT.